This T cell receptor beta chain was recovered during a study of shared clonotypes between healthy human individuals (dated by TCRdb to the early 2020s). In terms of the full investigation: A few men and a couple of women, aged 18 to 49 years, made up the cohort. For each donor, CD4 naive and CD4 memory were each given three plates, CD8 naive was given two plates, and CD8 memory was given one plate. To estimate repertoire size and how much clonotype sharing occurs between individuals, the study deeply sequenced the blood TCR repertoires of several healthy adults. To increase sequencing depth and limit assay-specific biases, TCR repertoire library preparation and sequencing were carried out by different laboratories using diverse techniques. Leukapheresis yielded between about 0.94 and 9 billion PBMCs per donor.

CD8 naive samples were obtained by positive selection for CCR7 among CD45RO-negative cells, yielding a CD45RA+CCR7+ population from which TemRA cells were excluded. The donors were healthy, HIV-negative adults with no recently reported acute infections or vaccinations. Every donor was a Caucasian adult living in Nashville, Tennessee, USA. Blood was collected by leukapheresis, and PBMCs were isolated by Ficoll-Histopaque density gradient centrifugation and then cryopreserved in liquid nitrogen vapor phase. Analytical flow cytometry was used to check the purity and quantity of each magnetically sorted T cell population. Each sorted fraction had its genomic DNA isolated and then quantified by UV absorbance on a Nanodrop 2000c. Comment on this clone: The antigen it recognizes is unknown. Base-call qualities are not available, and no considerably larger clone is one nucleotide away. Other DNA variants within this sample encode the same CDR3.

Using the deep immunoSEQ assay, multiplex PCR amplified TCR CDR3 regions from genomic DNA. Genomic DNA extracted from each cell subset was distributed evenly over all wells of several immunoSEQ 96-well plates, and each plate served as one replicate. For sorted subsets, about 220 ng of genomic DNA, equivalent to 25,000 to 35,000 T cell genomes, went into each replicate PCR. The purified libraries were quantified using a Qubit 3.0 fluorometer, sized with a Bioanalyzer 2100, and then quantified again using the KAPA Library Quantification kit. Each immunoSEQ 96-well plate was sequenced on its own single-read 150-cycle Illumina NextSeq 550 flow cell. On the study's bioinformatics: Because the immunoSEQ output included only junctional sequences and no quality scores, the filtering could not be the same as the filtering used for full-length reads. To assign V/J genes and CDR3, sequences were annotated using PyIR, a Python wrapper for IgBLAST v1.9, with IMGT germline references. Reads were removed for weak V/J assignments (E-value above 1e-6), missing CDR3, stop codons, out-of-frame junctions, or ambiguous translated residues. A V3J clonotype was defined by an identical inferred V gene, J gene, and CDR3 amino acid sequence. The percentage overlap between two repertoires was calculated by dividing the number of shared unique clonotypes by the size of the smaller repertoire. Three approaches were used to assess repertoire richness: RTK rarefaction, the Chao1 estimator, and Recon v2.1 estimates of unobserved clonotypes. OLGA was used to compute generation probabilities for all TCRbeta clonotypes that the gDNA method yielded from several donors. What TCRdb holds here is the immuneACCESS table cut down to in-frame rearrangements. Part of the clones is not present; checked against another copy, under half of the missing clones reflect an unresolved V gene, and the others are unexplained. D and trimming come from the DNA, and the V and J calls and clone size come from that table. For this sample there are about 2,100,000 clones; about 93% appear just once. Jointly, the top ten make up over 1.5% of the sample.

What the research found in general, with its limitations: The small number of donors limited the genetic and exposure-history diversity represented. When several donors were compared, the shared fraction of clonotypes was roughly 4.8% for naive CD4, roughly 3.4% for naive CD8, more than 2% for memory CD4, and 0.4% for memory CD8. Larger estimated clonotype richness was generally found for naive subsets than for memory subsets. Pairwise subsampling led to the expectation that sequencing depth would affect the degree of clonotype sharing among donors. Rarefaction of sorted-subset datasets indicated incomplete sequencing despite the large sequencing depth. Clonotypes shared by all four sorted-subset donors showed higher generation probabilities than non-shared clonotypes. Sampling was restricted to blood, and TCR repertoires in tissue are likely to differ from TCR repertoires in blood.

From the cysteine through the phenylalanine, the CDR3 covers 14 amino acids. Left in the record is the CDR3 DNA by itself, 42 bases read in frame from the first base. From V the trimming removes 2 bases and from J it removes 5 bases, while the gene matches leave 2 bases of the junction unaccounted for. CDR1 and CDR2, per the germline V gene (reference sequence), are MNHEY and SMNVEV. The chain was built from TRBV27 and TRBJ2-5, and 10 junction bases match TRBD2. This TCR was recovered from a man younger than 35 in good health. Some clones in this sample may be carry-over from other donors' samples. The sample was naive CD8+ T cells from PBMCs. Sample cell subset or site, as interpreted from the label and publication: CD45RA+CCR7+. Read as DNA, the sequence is TGTGCCAGCAGTTTACTAGCGGGAGCTGAGACCCAGTACTTC. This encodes CASSLLAGAETQYF.